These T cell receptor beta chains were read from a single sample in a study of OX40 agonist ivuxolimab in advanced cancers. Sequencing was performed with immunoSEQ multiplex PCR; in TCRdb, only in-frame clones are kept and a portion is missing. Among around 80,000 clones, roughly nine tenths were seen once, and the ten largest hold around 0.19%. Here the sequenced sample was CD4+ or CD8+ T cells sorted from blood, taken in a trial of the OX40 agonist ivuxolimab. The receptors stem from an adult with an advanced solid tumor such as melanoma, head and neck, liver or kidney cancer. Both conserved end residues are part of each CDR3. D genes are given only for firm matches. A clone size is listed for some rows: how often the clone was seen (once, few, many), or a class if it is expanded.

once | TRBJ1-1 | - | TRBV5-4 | CASSPAFAGEAFF | TGTGCCAGCAGCCCGGCCTTCGCTGGTGAAGCTTTCTTT
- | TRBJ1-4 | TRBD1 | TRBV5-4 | CASSRGQGAFTNEKLFF | TGTGCCAGCAGCCGTGGACAGGGGGCGTTTACTAATGAAAAACTGTTTTTT
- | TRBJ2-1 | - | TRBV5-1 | CASSRYRGMAYNEQFF | TGCGCCAGCAGCCGATATCGGGGTATGGCCTACAATGAGCAGTTCTTC
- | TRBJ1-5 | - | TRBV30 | CAWSGENSWGQPQHF | TGTGCCTGGAGTGGGGAGAACTCGTGGGGACAGCCCCAGCATTTT
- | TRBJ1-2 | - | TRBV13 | CASSLGPPNYRVGGNGYTF | TGTGCCAGCAGCTTAGGACCCCCCAATTACAGGGTTGGGGGGAATGGCTACACCTTC
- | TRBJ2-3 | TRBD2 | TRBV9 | CASSPRLAGGTDTQYF | TGTGCCAGCAGCCCCCGCCTAGCGGGAGGGACAGATACGCAGTATTTT
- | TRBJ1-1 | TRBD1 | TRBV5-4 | CASKGQANTEAFF | TGTGCCAGCAAGGGACAGGCGAACACTGAAGCTTTCTTT
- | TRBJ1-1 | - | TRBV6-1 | CASSEGLRTEAFF | TGTGCCAGCAGTGAAGGACTTCGGACTGAAGCTTTCTTT
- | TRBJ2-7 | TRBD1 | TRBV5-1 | CASRSTGGYEQYF | TGCGCCAGCAGATCAACAGGGGGCTACGAGCAGTACTTC
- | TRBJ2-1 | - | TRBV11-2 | CASSLVGQNEQFF | TGTGCCAGCAGCTTAGTGGGCCAAAATGAGCAGTTCTTC
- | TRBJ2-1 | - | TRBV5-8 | CASIEGLASNEQFF | TGTGCCAGCATCGAAGGGCTAGCGTCCAATGAGCAGTTCTTC
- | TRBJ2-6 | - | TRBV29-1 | CSVVGREGGANVLTF | TGCAGCGTTGTGGGCAGGGAAGGTGGGGCCAATGTCCTGACTTTC
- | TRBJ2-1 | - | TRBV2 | CASSPAVYNEQFF | TGTGCCAGCAGTCCGGCGGTCTACAATGAGCAGTTCTTC
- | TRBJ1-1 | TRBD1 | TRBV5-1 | CASSSRGTGGYTEAFF | TGCGCCAGCAGCTCCCGGGGGACAGGGGGGTACACTGAAGCTTTCTTT
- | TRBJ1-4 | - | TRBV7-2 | CASSSSSGFNEKLFF | TGTGCCAGCAGCTCGTCCTCAGGCTTCAATGAAAAACTGTTTTTT
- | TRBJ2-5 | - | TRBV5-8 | CACQGLGETQYF | TGTGCCTGCCAGGGGCTTGGAGAGACCCAGTACTTC
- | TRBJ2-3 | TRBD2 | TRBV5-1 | CASSLAGPTDTQYF | TGCGCCAGCTCCCTAGCGGGACCCACAGATACGCAGTATTTT
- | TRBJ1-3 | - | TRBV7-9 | CASSPSFRDTIYF | TGTGCCAGCAGCCCTAGTTTTCGTGACACCATATATTTT
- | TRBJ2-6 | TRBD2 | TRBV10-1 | CASSMGLAGAGANVLTF | TGCGCCAGCAGTATGGGACTAGCGGGAGCTGGGGCCAACGTCCTGACTTTC
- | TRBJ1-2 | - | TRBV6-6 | CASSAARSGYGYTF | TGTGCCAGCAGTGCAGCCCGGTCTGGCTATGGCTACACCTTC
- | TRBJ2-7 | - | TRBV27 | CASTRASGEQYF | TGTGCCAGCACAAGGGCTAGTGGCGAGCAGTACTTC
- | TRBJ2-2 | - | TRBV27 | CASSFPSVPGELFF | TGTGCCAGCAGTTTTCCTTCAGTTCCCGGGGAGCTGTTTTTT
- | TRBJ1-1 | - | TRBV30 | CAWSAKGRGNTEAFF | TGTGCCTGGAGTGCGAAGGGCAGGGGCAACACTGAAGCTTTCTTT
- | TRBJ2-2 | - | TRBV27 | CASTSGELFF | TGTGCCAGCACGTCCGGGGAGCTGTTTTTT
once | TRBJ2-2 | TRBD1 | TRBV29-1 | CSVSRDRGSNTGELFF | TGCAGCGTGTCCCGGGACAGGGGGTCGAACACCGGGGAGCTGTTTTTT
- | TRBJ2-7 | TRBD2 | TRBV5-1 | CASSPTSGRYEQYF | TGCGCCAGCAGCCCCACTAGCGGGAGGTACGAGCAGTACTTC
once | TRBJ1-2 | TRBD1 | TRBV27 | CASSSEGARRYGYTF | TGTGCCAGCAGTTCCGAGGGGGCCAGGCGCTATGGCTACACCTTC
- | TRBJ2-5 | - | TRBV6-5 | CASSLGRNKETQYF | TGTGCCAGCAGTTTGGGACGTAACAAAGAGACCCAGTACTTC
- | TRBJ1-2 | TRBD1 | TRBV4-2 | CASSLEAGTGNYGYTF | TGTGCCAGCAGCCTCGAGGCCGGGACAGGGAACTATGGCTACACCTTC
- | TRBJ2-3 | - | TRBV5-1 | CASSLGFTGGTSTDTQYF | TGCGCCAGCAGCTTGGGTTTCACTGGCGGCACTAGCACAGATACGCAGTATTTT
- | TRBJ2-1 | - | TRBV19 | CASSPRWGGRGNEQFF | TGTGCCAGTAGTCCCCGTTGGGGGGGCCGGGGCAATGAGCAGTTCTTC
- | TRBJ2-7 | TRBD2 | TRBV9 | CASSTSGTSGPREQYF | TGTGCCAGCAGCACCTCCGGGACTAGCGGCCCTAGGGAGCAGTACTTC
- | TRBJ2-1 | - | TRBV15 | CATSMPGAAVGNEQFF | TGTGCCACCAGCATGCCGGGCGCCGCAGTCGGCAATGAGCAGTTCTTC
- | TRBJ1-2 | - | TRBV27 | CASSSLTATSARGYTF | TGTGCCAGCAGTAGCCTGACCGCCACATCAGCGAGAGGCTACACCTTC
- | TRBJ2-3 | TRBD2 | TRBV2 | CARTSASGLTDTQYF | TGTGCCAGGACGTCGGCTAGCGGTCTCACAGATACGCAGTATTTT
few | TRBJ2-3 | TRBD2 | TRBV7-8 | CASSLEGLAASTDTQYF | TGTGCCAGCAGCTTAGAAGGACTAGCGGCGTCGACAGATACGCAGTATTTT
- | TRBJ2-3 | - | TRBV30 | CAWSRYLPGTSTDTQYF | TGTGCCTGGAGTCGCTACCTTCCCGGGACTAGCACAGATACGCAGTATTTT
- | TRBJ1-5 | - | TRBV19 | CASSRNYDQPQHF | TGTGCCAGTTCTCGGAATTATGATCAGCCCCAGCATTTT
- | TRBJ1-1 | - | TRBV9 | CASSVGAGQGNTEAFF | TGTGCCAGCAGCGTGGGAGCGGGGCAGGGCAACACTGAAGCTTTCTTT
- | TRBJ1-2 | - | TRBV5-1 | CASSPSISSDGYTF | TGCGCCAGCAGCCCCTCCATAAGCTCGGATGGCTACACCTTC
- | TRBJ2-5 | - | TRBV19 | CASSIGRQQETQYF | TGTGCCAGTAGTATTGGACGACAGCAAGAGACCCAGTACTTC
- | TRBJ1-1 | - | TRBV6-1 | CASSALTSEAFF | TGTGCCAGCAGTGCCCTAACTTCTGAAGCTTTCTTT
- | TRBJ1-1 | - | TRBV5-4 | CASRTSSQRNTEAFF | TGTGCCAGCAGAACCTCCTCACAGCGGAACACTGAAGCTTTCTTT
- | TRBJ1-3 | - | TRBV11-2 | CASSLSDSSGNTIYF | TGTGCCAGCAGCTTATCAGACTCCTCTGGAAACACCATATATTTT
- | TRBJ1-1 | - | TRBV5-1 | CASSLAENTEAFF | TGCGCCAGCAGCTTGGCGGAGAACACTGAAGCTTTCTTT
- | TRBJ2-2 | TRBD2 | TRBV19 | CASSIDPSGSRELFF | TGTGCCAGTAGTATAGACCCTAGCGGGAGCCGGGAGCTGTTTTTT
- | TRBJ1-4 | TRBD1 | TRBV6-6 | CASRVGQRDEKLFF | TGTGCCAGCAGAGTGGGACAGAGGGATGAAAAACTGTTTTTT
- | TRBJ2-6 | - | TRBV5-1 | CASSLAGSNSGANVLTF | TGCGCCAGCAGCTTGGCTGGAAGTAACTCTGGGGCCAACGTCCTGACTTTC
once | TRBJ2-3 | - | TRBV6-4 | CASSLRSTDTQYF | TGTGCCAGCAGTCTAAGGAGCACAGATACGCAGTATTTT
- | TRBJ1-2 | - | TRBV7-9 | CASSLLRRAGEGGYTF | TGTGCCAGCAGCTTACTCCGCCGGGCCGGGGAGGGTGGCTACACCTTC
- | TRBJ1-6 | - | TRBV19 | CASSIFRDNKSPLHF | TGTGCCAGTAGTATATTCCGGGACAATAAATCACCCCTCCACTTT
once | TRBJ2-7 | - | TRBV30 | CAWSVGKSYEQYF | TGTGCCTGGAGTGTCGGCAAGTCCTACGAGCAGTACTTC
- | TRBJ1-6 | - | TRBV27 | CASSLSRAYNSPLHF | TGTGCCAGCAGTTTATCCAGGGCCTATAATTCACCCCTCCACTTT
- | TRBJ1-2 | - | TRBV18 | CASSRDGENYGYTF | TGTGCCAGCTCACGGGACGGTGAGAACTATGGCTACACCTTC
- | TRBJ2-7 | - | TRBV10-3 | CAISGWETGKSYEQYF | TGTGCCATCAGTGGGTGGGAGACCGGAAAGTCCTACGAGCAGTACTTC
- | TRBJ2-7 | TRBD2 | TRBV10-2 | CASSLAGGPYEQYF | TGCGCCAGCAGTCTAGCGGGGGGGCCCTACGAGCAGTACTTC
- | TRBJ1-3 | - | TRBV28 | CASSAPGLRNTIYF | TGTGCCAGCAGCGCTCCGGGACTTAGAAACACCATATATTTT